The source of this T cell receptor beta chain is a study of identical twins. About this clonotype: Antigen unknown.

One entry per CDR3 protein, called by TCRdb with MiXCR from the 5' RACE reads. Seen here are some 1,600,000 distinct CDR3 sequences, under 35% observed once, and the top ten hold about 0.3%. Notes on the study in general: Invariant MAIT and iNKT cells may have partly biased zero-insertion analyses. Model-predicted out-of-frame TCR alpha sharing fell below observed values in monozygotic twins.

The germline V gene encodes CDR1 MNHNY and CDR2 SVGAGI (reference sequence). The CDR3 runs 13 residues. Trimming stripped 5 bases from V and 6 bases from J, with 13 bases between. This TCR was sampled from a newborn girl in good health. The chain employs TRBV6-6 and TRBJ1-2, with D tentatively TRBD1 (5 bases). Sequenced: cord blood. The DNA for the CDR3 is TGTGCCAGCAGTCAAAGCCAGGGCAATGGCTACACCTTC. Its translation: CASSQSQGNGYTF.